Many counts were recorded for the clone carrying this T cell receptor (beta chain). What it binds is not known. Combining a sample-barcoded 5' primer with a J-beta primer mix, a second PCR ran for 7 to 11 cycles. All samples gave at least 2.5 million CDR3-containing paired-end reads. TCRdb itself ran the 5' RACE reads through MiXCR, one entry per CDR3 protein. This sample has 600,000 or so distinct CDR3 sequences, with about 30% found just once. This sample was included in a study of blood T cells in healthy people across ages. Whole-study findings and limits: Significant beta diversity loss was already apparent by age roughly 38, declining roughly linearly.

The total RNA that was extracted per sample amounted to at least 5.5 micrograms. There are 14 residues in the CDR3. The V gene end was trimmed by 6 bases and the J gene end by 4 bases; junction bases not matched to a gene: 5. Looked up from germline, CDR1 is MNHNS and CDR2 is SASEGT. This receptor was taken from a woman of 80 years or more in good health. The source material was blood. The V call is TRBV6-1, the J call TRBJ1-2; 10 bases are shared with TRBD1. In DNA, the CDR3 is TGTGCCAGCAGGAGACAGGGGGCCATCTATGGCTACACCTTC. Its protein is CASRRQGAIYGYTF.